This note documents a single T cell receptor (beta chain) sequence. As the template, RNA transcripts were used to amplify TCR beta CDR3 regions. HTBI-primed RT-PCR formed the first round, and a multiplex PCR formed the second. TCRdb re-called the multiplex PCR reads with MiXCR, one entry per CDR3 protein. This sample has roughly 380,000 distinct CDR3 sequences, with 15% found just once. These data come from a study of Graves' ophthalmopathy and Graves' hyperthyroidism. The receptor was isolated from a young woman with stable Graves' hyperthyroidism. Specimen: peripheral blood.

Here the CDR3 reads CASSIFTGGHSYEQYF. CDR3 DNA sequence: TGTGCCAGTAGTATCTTTACCGGGGGGCACTCCTACGAGCAGTACTTC. The J gene is TRBJ2-7, the V gene TRBV19; weak D call: TRBD2 (7 bases). The V gene lost 3 bases and the J gene lost 0 bases, with 15 bases spanning the gap. Per the germline V gene, CDR1 is LNHDA and CDR2 is SQIVND (reference sequence). This CDR3 comprises 16 residues.